The 9 T cell receptor beta chains below all came from one sample that was sequenced in a study of control samples from healthy donors and cancer patients. Sequencing was performed with immunoSEQ multiplex PCR; in TCRdb, only in-frame clones are kept and a portion is missing. The repertoire holds roughly 160,000 clones, with around 94% as singletons. Sequencing was done on a sample of PBMCs. All receptors derive from a man aged 55-75 years with colorectal cancer.

The V call is TRBV6-2 or TRBV6-3, the J call TRBJ1-2, with D perhaps TRBD1 (6 bases). The germline CDR1 and CDR2 sequences are MNHEY and SVGEGT. The CDR3 totals 14 residues. Deletions cut 2 bases from V and 3 bases from J, with 10 bases between. The DNA for the CDR3 is TGTGCCAGCAGTTACGGGGGCGTAGACTATGGCTACACCTTC. As protein: CASSYGGVDYGYTF.

CDR3 DNA: TGTGCCAGCTCATCCCAGGACTATGGCTACACCTTC. Translated: CASSSQDYGYTF. V gene TRBV18 combines with J gene TRBJ1-2; D is uncertain. V was trimmed by 5 bases and J by 3 bases, leaving 7 bases between them. The germline V gene encodes CDR1 KGHSH and CDR2 LQKENI. The length of the CDR3 is 12 residues.

The chain links TRBV18 to TRBJ1-2; TRBD1 aligns across 7 bases. The CDR3 consists of 15 residues. With 3 bases clipped from V and 4 bases from J, the junction kept 8 bases outside the gene matches. Germline-derived CDR1 and CDR2 are KGHSH and LQKENI. The CDR3 nucleotides are TGTGCCAGCTCACCGAACGACAGGGCGTCCTATGGCTACACCTTC. Protein product: CASSPNDRASYGYTF.

The rearrangement joins TRBV12-3 or TRBV12-4 to TRBJ1-1; TRBD1 is a possible D gene (5 bases). V gave up 3 bases and J gave up 4 bases, with 9 bases separating them. CDR3 length: 13 residues. CDR3 sequence reads: CASSFSGTTEAFF. CDR3 in DNA: TGTGCCAGCAGTTTTTCAGGGACCACTGAAGCTTTCTTT.

J is TRBJ1-5 and V is TRBV6-5; perhaps TRBD1 as D (6 bases). The CDR3 is 13 amino acids. Germline loops: CDR1 MNHEY, CDR2 SVGAGI. Deletions cut 6 bases from V and 3 bases from J, with 9 bases between. CDR3 amino acids: CASRQGSNQPQHF. In DNA, the CDR3 is TGTGCCAGCAGACAGGGCTCCAATCAGCCCCAGCATTTT.

The CDR3 loop is CASSYSKQGPLYEQYF. The CDR3 nucleotides are TGTGCCAGCAGTTACTCGAAGCAGGGCCCACTTTACGAGCAGTACTTC. The J gene is TRBJ2-7, the V gene TRBV6-5; the D gene is possibly TRBD1 (5 bases). Germline assignment: CDR1 MNHEY and CDR2 SVGAGI. This CDR3 comprises 16 residues. V lost 0 bases to trimming and J lost 4 bases, with 16 bases between them.

This sequence joins TRBV25-1 and TRBJ2-1; 10 bases align to TRBD2. The CDR3 contains 17 residues. The germline CDR1 and CDR2 sequences are MGHDK and SYGVNS. V lost 2 bases and J lost 2; bases outside the gene matches: 6. In DNA, the CDR3 is TGTGCCAGCAGTGAACTATGGACTAGCGGACCCTACAATGAGCAGTTCTTC. Translating gives CASSELWTSGPYNEQFF.

The DNA for the CDR3 is TGTGCCAGCAGTTACTCGCCCGGACAGAGCACTGAAGCTTTCTTT. Its protein is CASSYSPGQSTEAFF. The rearrangement joins TRBV6-6 to TRBJ1-1; TRBD1 is a possible D gene (6 bases). Trimming stripped 0 bases from V and 4 bases from J, with 12 bases between. Per the germline V gene, CDR1 is MNHNY and CDR2 is SVGAGI (reference sequence). This CDR3 contains 15 residues.

The chain combines TRBV7-9 with TRBJ2-1, with 10 bases that match TRBD2. The J segment lost 9 bases and the V segment lost 4 bases, leaving 18 bases of the junction unmatched. CDR1 SEHNR and CDR2 FQNEAQ come from the germline V gene (reference sequence). The CDR3 consists of 18 residues. CDR3 DNA sequence: TGTGCCAGCAGCTATCGAAGTACAGCGGGGGGGCCCTTATTTGAGCAGTTCTTC. Translation: CASSYRSTAGGPLFEQFF.